What follows is one T cell receptor (beta chain) and its context. Its antigen is not known. TCRdb passed the reads through MiXCR, listing each CDR3 protein once. The sample lists some 590,000 distinct CDR3 sequences; approximately 40% were seen once. This specimen comes from a study of T cell repertoires in cytomegalovirus infection. Study-wide context: The authors used CMV epitopes that were HLA-C-restricted (recently identified) and HLA-B-restricted (well studied). Both CMV infection and a matching HLA type were indicated by public TCR beta signatures. Whole-study findings and limits: Cumulative frequency (of public TCR beta family members) identified carriers of CMV plus the relevant HLA.

In germline, CDR1 is SGHTA, CDR2 FQGNSA. The CDR3 consists of 15 residues. Trimming took 1 base from V and 5 from J, leaving 12 bases between them. This specimen consisted of cultured PBMCs, obtained from culture after CMV antigen stimulation. This clonotype was sampled from a human donor in good health (CMV status not recorded). Some clones in this sample may be carry-over from other donors' samples. The J gene is TRBJ2-1, the V gene TRBV7-2; D is possibly TRBD2 (7 bases). The CDR3: CASSLDPGGHNEQFF. CDR3 coding DNA: TGTGCCAGCAGCTTAGATCCGGGGGGCCACAATGAGCAGTTCTTC.